The sequence of this T cell receptor (beta chain) was determined in a study of OX40 agonist ivuxolimab in advanced cancers. Study information: Ivuxolimab was administered intravenously to patients at 0.01 to 10 mg/kg every 2 weeks.

Sequenced by immunoSEQ multiplex PCR; TCRdb stores in-frame clones only, minus some. The table includes 13,000 or so clones, over 75% detected once. Germline values: CDR1 SNHLY, CDR2 FYNNEI. This CDR3 is built from 13 residues. The V end was cut by 8 bases, the J end by 3 bases, with 13 bases between. The J gene is TRBJ1-1, the V gene TRBV2, with D tentatively TRBD1 (5 bases). Here the sequenced sample was CD4+ or CD8+ T cells sorted from blood, taken in a trial of the OX40 agonist ivuxolimab. This receptor was identified in an adult with an advanced solid tumor such as melanoma, head and neck, liver or kidney cancer. In DNA form, the CDR3 reads TGTGCCAGCGGCGCGGGGGGTTACACTGAAGCTTTCTTT. Translation gives CASGAGGYTEAFF.